The rows below give T cell receptor beta chains drawn from one sample of a study of beta chain features in type 1 diabetes. Using immunoSEQ multiplex PCR, the repertoire was profiled, and TCRdb retains in-frame clones only, with some absent. This sample has about 250,000 clones, with 14% found just once. Sequencing input: naive CD4+ T cells from blood. The receptors stem from a middle-aged woman in good health. Both conserved end residues are trimmed from each CDR3. Where a row states a size, it is once, few, many or the class of an expanded clone; other rows omit it.

clone size	CDR3 length	J gene	V gene	CDR3 protein
-	13	TRBJ2-5	TRBV10-3	AIRSAVSRGETQY
-	15	TRBJ1-1	TRBV5-6	ASSLDQERDRGRGAF
-	13	TRBJ1-1	TRBV7-7	ASSTRQGTLIEAF
-	15	TRBJ2-3	TRBV5-8	ASSLVRLALSTDTQY
many	13	TRBJ2-7	TRBV9	ASSVSASGVGEQY
-	11	TRBJ2-3	TRBV29-1	SAQRTSTDTQY
-	13	TRBJ1-2	TRBV19	ASSPPPHANYGYT
few	14	TRBJ2-5	TRBV5-1	ASSLVGLVGQETQY
few	12	TRBJ2-7	TRBV7-8	ASSKGLAGVEQY
few	11	TRBJ1-2	TRBV7-2	ASSFRGRHGYT
-	13	TRBJ2-5	TRBV4-1	ASSQATSLQETQY
-	12	TRBJ1-6	TRBV7-2	ASTWTGDNSPLH
few	12	TRBJ2-7	TRBV2	ARGKRGSSYEQY
-	14	TRBJ1-1	TRBV5-4	ASSTGTGVRVSEAF
few	15	TRBJ2-2	TRBV7-9	ASSLRPGQGDTGELF
-	12	TRBJ2-4	TRBV5-4	ASSGQGAVNIQY
-	12	TRBJ2-7	TRBV5-6	ASSLGLSPTEQY
-	11	TRBJ2-7	TRBV10-3	ASRDRPNYEQY
-	15	TRBJ2-7	TRBV9	ASSVGLAGLRSYEQY
-	16	TRBJ2-2	TRBV5-1	ASSTGTSGGDYTGELF
few	11	TRBJ2-5	TRBV5-1	ASSLVGGETQY
-	12	TRBJ1-2	TRBV19	ASSIDRWAGGYT
few	12	TRBJ2-1	TRBV10-3	AISAPRVVSEQF
-	9	TRBJ2-2	TRBV5-8	ASPDTGELF
many	14	TRBJ1-4	TRBV23-1	ASSPRIGDSFRKLF
-	12	TRBJ2-7	TRBV6-6	ASSYTLGSYEQY
-	13	TRBJ2-7	TRBV18	ASSPRLASSYEQY
-	14	TRBJ2-7	TRBV18	ASSLAPSGGTYEQY
few	10	TRBJ1-5	TRBV29-1	SAGQRNQPQH
few	12	TRBJ1-2	TRBV4-3	ASSQSVTNYGYT
few	12	TRBJ1-6	TRBV14	ASSQDLTGSPLH
few	13	TRBJ1-3	TRBV5-1	ASSLAGASGNTIY
-	13	TRBJ2-5	TRBV6-5	ASRTGTGARETQY
-	12	TRBJ1-2	TRBV12-5	ASGLPGQIYGYT
-	12	TRBJ1-2	TRBV5-1	ASSLEGAGYGYT
-	9	TRBJ1-1	TRBV7-9	ASITRAEAF
-	13	TRBJ2-7	TRBV4-3	ASSQDRQGVNEQY
-	13	TRBJ2-3	TRBV7-9	ASSFLAGVSDTQY
few	14	TRBJ2-2	TRBV28	ASSSPTTGLTGELF
-	11	TRBJ1-1	TRBV6-4	ASSQQVNTEAF
few	11	TRBJ1-2	TRBV2	ASTREDRGGYT
few	15	TRBJ2-5	TRBV11-2	ASSLLAGGRRQETQY
-	13	TRBJ2-1	TRBV9	ASSVARGWDNEQF
-	14	TRBJ2-3	TRBV7-6	ASSLGLAGGTDTQY
-	12	TRBJ2-5	TRBV5-4	AGRLAGGQETQY
-	8	TRBJ2-1	TRBV29-1	SVEDYEQF
few	10	TRBJ2-7	TRBV29-1	SVSTGVYEQY
few	14	TRBJ1-3	TRBV19	ASRRTFTLSGNTIY
few	13	TRBJ1-1	TRBV9	ASSPEPLLNTEAF
-	13	TRBJ2-3	TRBV6-6	ASNDVSDLTDTQY
few	12	TRBJ2-3	TRBV9	ASSAGQGTDTQY
few	15	TRBJ2-7	TRBV7-9	ASSLSGWGQEGYEQY
-	15	TRBJ1-6	TRBV4-1	ASSQYIRRGRNSPLH
few	13	TRBJ1-2	TRBV2	ASSDLRGGGYGYT
-	12	TRBJ1-1	TRBV21-1	ASSKETGERGAF
-	13	TRBJ1-2	TRBV25-1	ASSDPGQGKSGYT
few	11	TRBJ1-2	TRBV13	ASRIPGGTGYT
few	12	TRBJ2-3	TRBV5-6	ASRAGQSTDTQY
few	17	TRBJ2-3	TRBV5-1	ASSLARTSGGPSTDTQY